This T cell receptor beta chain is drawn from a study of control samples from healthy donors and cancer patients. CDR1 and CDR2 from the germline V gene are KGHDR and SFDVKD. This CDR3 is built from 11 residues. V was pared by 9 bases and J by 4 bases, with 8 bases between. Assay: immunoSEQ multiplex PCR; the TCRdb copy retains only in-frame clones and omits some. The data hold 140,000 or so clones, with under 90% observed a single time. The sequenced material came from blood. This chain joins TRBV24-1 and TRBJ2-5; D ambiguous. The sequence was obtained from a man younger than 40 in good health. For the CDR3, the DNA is TGTGCCACCGGCCGCCTAGAGACCCAGTACTTC. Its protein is CATGRLETQYF.